These 27 T cell receptor beta chains share one sample of origin, sequenced in a study of cytomegalovirus exposure and HLA in healthy donors. The PCR used 60 Vbeta and 13 Jbeta primers. Here immunoSEQ multiplex PCR was the method, and the copy in TCRdb shows in-frame clones only, minus some. The sample shows around 260,000 clones, under 90% of them seen only once. The sample taken for sequencing was PBMCs. The receptors were sampled from a girl aged 2 to 10 in good health and CMV-seronegative.

The rearrangement joins TRBV14 to TRBJ2-1; 10 nucleotides align to TRBD2. Germline loops: CDR1 SGHDN, CDR2 FVKESK. Trimming at V came to 2 bases and at J to 12 bases, leaving 7 bases not matched to a gene. The length of the CDR3 is 14 residues. CDR3 residues: CASSQISSGRAQFF. The CDR3, as DNA: TGTGCCAGCAGCCAAATCTCGAGCGGGAGGGCGCAGTTCTTC. The full variable domain, in which reference TRBV14 and TRBJ2-1 provide the parts outside the CDR3, is EAGVTQFPSHSVIEKGQTVTLRCDPISGHDNLYWYRRVMGKEIKFLLHFVKESKQDESGMPNNRFLAERTGGTYSTLKVQPAELEDSGVYFCASSQISSGRAQFFGPGTRLTVL.

The chain recombines TRBV4-1 with TRBJ2-1, with 7 positions matching TRBD2. The trim removed 1 base at V and 4 bases at J, leaving 4 bases unmatched. The germline V gene has CDR1 MGHRA and CDR2 YSYEKL. The CDR3 runs 15 residues. CDR3 coding DNA: TGCGCCAGCAGCCAAGTTCTAGCGGAATACAATGAGCAGTTCTTC. It yields the protein CASSQVLAEYNEQFF.

The chain combines TRBV5-6 with TRBJ1-1; no firm D call. V dropped 3 bases and J dropped 0 bases, with 12 bases sitting between them. Looked up from germline, CDR1 is SGHDT and CDR2 is YYEEEE. CDR3 length equals 15 residues. The CDR3 sequence is CASSSSMTLNTEAFF. The DNA of the CDR3 is TGTGCCAGCAGCTCGTCAATGACTTTGAACACTGAAGCTTTCTTT.

The CDR3 bases are TGTGCCATCAGAGGGACATCTTCTCTCTCCTACGAGCAGTACTTC. Translation gives CAIRGTSSLSYEQYF. V gene TRBV10-3 combines with J gene TRBJ2-7, with D possibly TRBD1 on 6 matching bases. From germline, CDR1 is ENHRY and CDR2 SYGVKD. V lost 6 bases, J lost 0 bases, and 15 bases lay in between. This CDR3 comprises 15 residues.

V gene TRBV18 combines with J gene TRBJ2-2, with D possibly being TRBD2 (6 bases). V was pared by 0 bases and J by 1 base, with 12 bases between. Germline V lookup: CDR1 KGHSH, CDR2 LQKENI. The CDR3 covers 17 residues. As DNA, the CDR3 is TGTGCCAGCTCACCACCCCTTGCCGGGGGGAACACCGGGGAGCTGTTTTTT. It translates to CASSPPLAGGNTGELFF.

The chain joins TRBV10-1 to TRBJ2-7; D is possibly TRBD2 (7 bases). Germline CDR1 WNHNN, CDR2 SYGVQD (reference sequence). The CDR3 loop spans 18 amino acids. Trimming pared 3 bases from V and 1 base from J, leaving 22 bases between. Here the CDR3 DNA reads TGCGCCAGCAGTGATCCCTCCGTTGGGGGGGCCTTTTCCTACGAGCAGTACTTC. Translated, it gives CASSDPSVGGAFSYEQYF.

This chain joins TRBV7-9 and TRBJ1-2; D is unresolved. V lost 1 base and J lost 4, with 13 bases in between. The CDR3 extends over 15 amino acids. Germline CDR1 is SEHNR and CDR2 is FQNEAQ (reference sequence). The CDR3 DNA reads as TGTGCCAGCAGCTTAGTGGCCCCAGGAGGCTATGGCTACACCTTC. Amino acids: CASSLVAPGGYGYTF.

This clone was picked up one time. V is TRBV28 and J is TRBJ1-2; TRBD1 might be the D (6 bases). This CDR3 has 12 amino acids. Germline-derived CDR1 and CDR2 are MDHEN and SYDVKM. V dropped 7 bases and J dropped 14 bases, with 20 bases sitting between them. CDR3 DNA sequence: TGTGCCAGCAACGCCCCAAAGGACAGCGCTACCTTC. Translated, it gives CASNAPKDSATF.

DNA for the CDR3: TGTGCCAGCAGCTTCCCTCCCGCGGCGGGAGGGCCGGGGGGCACAGATACGCAGTATTTT. It translates to CASSFPPAAGGPGGTDTQYF. This chain connects TRBV5-5 to TRBJ2-3; 9 bases fit TRBD2. This CDR3 has 20 amino acids. Germline-derived CDR1 and CDR2 are SGHKS and YYEKEE (reference sequence). V shed 2 bases, J shed 1 base, and the junction held 17 bases outside the gene matches.

This clone was seen more than once but under ten times. The V gene is TRBV6-4, the J gene TRBJ2-5; possible D gene TRBD2, 5 bases. Matching the DNA end better, TRBJ2-7 makes the J call doubtful. Germline loops: CDR1 MRHNA, CDR2 SNTAGT. The length of the CDR3 is 20 residues. The CDR3 reads CASSDSYAGGIAIGSYEQYF. CDR3 coding DNA: TGTGCCAGCAGTGACTCTTACGCAGGAGGAATAGCGATAGGCTCCTACGAGCAGTACTTC.

This clone showed up just once. One end of the junction does not line up with germline, which may come from a read error. The V and J genes are TRBV6-5 and TRBJ1-2; TRBD1 matches 9 bases. The CDR3 runs to 15 residues. CDR1 and CDR2 (germline): MNHEY, SVGAGI. CDR3 DNA: TGTGCCGGCAGACAACAGGGGGCGCTAACCTATGGCTACACCTTC. Translated: CAGRQQGALTYGYTF.

The rearrangement joins TRBV14 to TRBJ2-3, with TRBD1 identical over 10 bases. Germline trimming cut 2 bases from V and 2 bases from J; bases unmatched to any gene: 7. Per the germline V gene, CDR1 is SGHDN and CDR2 is FVKESK. The CDR3 consists of 17 residues. CDR3 region: CASSQTGTGDFTDTQYF. The CDR3 nucleotides read TGTGCCAGCAGCCAAACCGGGACAGGGGATTTCACAGATACGCAGTATTTT.

This clone was recorded only once. The chain employs TRBV5-1 and TRBJ2-5; a weak D match, TRBD2 (5 bases). In germline, CDR1 is SGHRS, CDR2 YFSETQ. Trimming pared 0 bases from V and 1 base from J, leaving 10 bases between. This CDR3 has 15 residues. DNA for the CDR3: TGCGCCAGCAGCTTGGGGGCGGGCCTCCAAGAGACCCAGTACTTC. It encodes CASSLGAGLQETQYF.

The V gene is TRBV7-6, the J gene TRBJ1-6; the D gene is possibly TRBD1 (5 bases). Deletions cut 1 base from V and 9 bases from J, with 13 bases between. The CDR3 has 15 residues. The germline V gene encodes CDR1 SGHVS and CDR2 FNYEAQ. CDR3 region: CASSLEAGLSSPLHF. CDR3 in DNA: TGTGCCAGCAGCTTAGAGGCGGGGCTTAGTTCACCCCTCCACTTT.

The rearrangement uses TRBV6-1 and TRBJ1-5, with a tentative D call TRBD1 (5 bases). The V gene's germline CDR1 is MNHNS and CDR2 SASEGT. This CDR3 has 13 residues. Trimming cost V 2 bases and J 6 bases, with 8 bases left between them. The CDR3 DNA follows: TGTGCCAGCAGTGAATACGGGGGTCAGCCCCAGCATTTT. Residues: CASSEYGGQPQHF.

The V call is TRBV7-9, the J call TRBJ2-7, with no clear D. CDR3 size: 12 residues. The germline CDR1 and CDR2 sequences are SEHNR and FQNEAQ (reference sequence). V was cut by 5 bases and J by 2 bases, with 7 bases left in between. CDR3: CASSPGAYEQYF. The DNA of the CDR3 is TGTGCCAGCAGCCCCGGAGCCTACGAGCAGTACTTC. Full variable domain (outside the CDR3, taken from reference TRBV7-9 and TRBJ2-7): DTGVSQNPRHKITKRGQNVTFRCDPISEHNRLYWYRQTLGQGPEFLTYFQNEAQLEKSRLLSDRFSAERPKGSFSTLEIQRTEQGDSAMYLCASSPGAYEQYFGPGTRLTVT.

DNA for the CDR3: TGTGCCAGCAGCCCCGATCAGGGGACAGGGCAAAAGCAGCCCCAGCATTTT. It translates to CASSPDQGTGQKQPQHF. The chain is built from TRBV11-2 and TRBJ1-5; 9 nucleotides match TRBD1. Germline CDR1 SGHAT, CDR2 FQNNGV. The CDR3 consists of 17 residues. J was trimmed by 7 bases and V by 5 bases; bases with no gene match: 15.

The V gene is TRBV6-5, the J gene TRBJ1-4; D remains ambiguous. The V gene lost 0 bases and the J gene lost 5 bases, with 13 bases spanning the gap. The germline gives CDR1 MNHEY, CDR2 SVGAGI. The CDR3 length is 16 residues. The CDR3 region is CASSYSAGSLNEKLFF. The CDR3 region has the DNA TGTGCCAGCAGTTACTCCGCGGGCAGCCTAAATGAAAAACTGTTTTTT.

The DNA of the CDR3 is TGTGCCAGCAGTTTACTAGACGCCTACGAGCAGTACTTC. It encodes CASSLLDAYEQYF. The rearrangement uses TRBV28 and TRBJ2-7; D gene unclear. V was cut by 2 bases and J by 2 bases, with 7 bases left in between. This CDR3 comprises 13 residues. Germline CDR1 is MDHEN and CDR2 is SYDVKM.

The V call is TRBV30, the J call TRBJ1-2, with D hard to call. Germline CDR1 is GTSNPN and CDR2 is SVGIG (reference sequence). The V and J ends lost 0 bases and 8 bases respectively, with 13 bases between them. The CDR3 covers 13 residues. DNA of the CDR3: TGTGCCTGGAGTGTACGCGGCTACTCCGGCTACACCTTC. The encoded protein is CAWSVRGYSGYTF.

CDR3 DNA: TGTGCCAGCAGCGACGAGACAGGGGGTGGTGGCTACACCTTC. This encodes CASSDETGGGGYTF. The gene calls are TRBV5-5 and TRBJ1-2; 9 bases align to TRBD1. V was clipped by 4 bases and J by 7 bases; unmatched bases: 8. This CDR3 spans 14 amino acids. Germline V gene data show CDR1 as SGHKS and CDR2 as YYEKEE (reference sequence).

This clone appeared a single time. The CDR3 bases are TGCGCCAGCAGTGGGAGAGATGAAAATGAAAAACTGTTTTTT. It yields the protein CASSGRDENEKLFF. This chain joins TRBV10-1 and TRBJ1-4; no definite D call. Germline CDR1 WNHNN, CDR2 SYGVQD (reference sequence). The CDR3 is 14 residues long. V shed 4 bases and J shed 5 bases, with 11 bases lying between them.

The rearrangement joins TRBV13 to TRBJ2-7; perhaps TRBD2 as D (5 bases). The germline CDR1 and CDR2 sequences are PRHDT and FYEKMQ (reference sequence). The CDR3 contains 13 residues. V was trimmed by 3 bases and J by 5 bases, leaving 11 bases between them. The CDR3 coding sequence is TGTGCCAGCAGCTTCTTGGCGAGGGACGAGCAGTACTTC. Amino acids: CASSFLARDEQYF.

V and J are TRBV7-9 and TRBJ2-1; 8 nucleotides line up with TRBD2. Germline V gene lookup returns CDR1 SEHNR and CDR2 FQNEAQ (reference sequence). The ends lost 2 bases at V and 2 bases at J; junction bases unmatched: 11. This CDR3 is 18 amino acids long. The chain's CDR3 is CASSLLSPGGVAYNEQFF. Written as DNA, the CDR3 is TGTGCCAGCAGCTTATTATCACCCGGGGGGGTAGCCTACAATGAGCAGTTCTTC.

This chain uses TRBV5-8 with TRBJ2-7; D not resolved. This CDR3 has 12 residues. CDR1 is SGHTS, CDR2 YDEGEE, per germline. Trimming removed 0 bases from V and 2 bases from J, with 3 bases in between. Written as DNA, the CDR3 is TGTGCCAGCAGCTTGGCTACCTACGAGCAGTACTTC. Translated, it gives CASSLATYEQYF.

The chain links TRBV14 to TRBJ2-1; 14 bases agree with TRBD2. The CDR3 loop spans 17 amino acids. V was clipped by 3 bases and J by 8 bases; unmatched bases: 9. Germline CDR1 SGHDN, CDR2 FVKESK. The CDR3 loop reads CASSHPGLAGGKYEQFF. CDR3 DNA sequence: TGTGCCAGCAGCCACCCCGGACTAGCGGGGGGAAAGTATGAGCAGTTCTTC.

CDR3 residues: CASSLLGAVETQYF. The CDR3 bases are TGTGCCAGCAGTTTATTGGGGGCGGTTGAGACCCAGTACTTC. The rearrangement joins TRBV28 to TRBJ2-5, with D perhaps matching TRBD1 (6 bases). V dropped 1 base and J dropped 5 bases, with 11 bases sitting between them. The CDR3 is 14 residues long. Germline V gene sequence: CDR1 MDHEN, CDR2 SYDVKM.